The 18 T cell receptor beta chains in this list originate from one sample, sequenced in a study of memory CD4+ T cells and cytomegalovirus serostatus. Single viable CD3+CD4+CD8-CD45RO+ cells were sorted as the memory CD4+ T cells. TCRdb's table, derived via immunoSEQ multiplex PCR, lists solely in-frame clones and lacks some. This table has 60,000 or so clones, around 82% appearing once. Sequencing was performed on memory CD4+ T cells from blood. The receptors derive from an adult in good health and CMV-seronegative. Some clones in this sample may be carry-over from other donors' samples.

V gene TRBV28 combines with J gene TRBJ2-5, with D uncertain. Per germline, CDR1 MDHEN and CDR2 SYDVKM. V shed 6 bases and J shed 2 bases, with 22 bases lying between them. There are 17 residues in the CDR3. DNA for the CDR3: TGTGCCAGCAGATCCAAAAGACGCCAGGTCGTACAAGAGACCCAGTACTTC. Its translation: CASRSKRRQVVQETQYF. The entire variable domain, with the rest obtained from reference TRBV28 and TRBJ2-5, is as follows: DVKVTQSSRYLVKRTGEKVFLECVQDMDHENMFWYRQDPGLGLRLIYFSYDVKMKEKGDIPEGYSVSREKKERFSLILESASTNQTSMYLCASRSKRRQVVQETQYFGPGTRLLVL.

This clone was found a few times. The J gene is TRBJ2-1, the V gene TRBV11-1; D call uncertain. The V end lost 1 base, the J end lost 2 bases, and 12 bases lay between the germline ends. The CDR3 extends over 16 amino acids. Per the germline V gene, CDR1 is SGHAT and CDR2 is FQDESV (reference sequence). Here the CDR3 reads CASSLVSPPPYNEQFF. CDR3 coding DNA: TGTGCCAGCAGCTTAGTTTCGCCCCCCCCCTACAATGAGCAGTTCTTC.

This chain links TRBV30 with TRBJ1-3; 7 bases are shared with TRBD1. Losses at the gene ends were 3 bases for V and 2 bases for J; bases not matched to a gene: 1. The CDR3 totals 13 residues. CDR1 and CDR2 from the germline V gene are GTSNPN and SVGIG (reference sequence). This chain's CDR3 is CAWRRGPGNTIYF. CDR3 bases: TGTGCCTGGAGGAGGGGGCCTGGAAACACCATATATTTT.

This clone was counted a single time. The rearrangement joins TRBV5-1 to TRBJ1-1; 8 positions agree with TRBD1. With 4 bases clipped from V and 7 bases from J, the junction kept 6 bases outside the gene matches. This CDR3 region has 13 residues. From germline, CDR1 is SGHRS and CDR2 YFSETQ. The CDR3, as DNA: TGCGCCAGCAGCGCAGGGGGCGTCGGTGAAGCTTTCTTT. Its protein product is CASSAGGVGEAFF. The whole variable domain, filled in from reference TRBV5-1 and TRBJ1-1, reads KAGVTQTPRYLIKTRGQQVTLSCSPISGHRSVSWYQQTPGQGLQFLFEYFSETQRNKGNFPGRFSGRQFSNSRSEMNVSTLELGDSALYLCASSAGGVGEAFFGQGTRLTVV.

This rearrangement joins TRBV2 to TRBJ1-5, with D possibly being TRBD1 (6 bases). The CDR3 loop spans 13 amino acids. Germline CDR1 SNHLY, CDR2 FYNNEI. Trimming left V 8 bases short and J 4 bases short, with 12 bases between. The CDR3: CASSAGENQPQHF. In DNA form, the CDR3 reads TGTGCCAGCTCAGCAGGGGAAAATCAGCCCCAGCATTTT.

This rearrangement joins TRBV25-1 to TRBJ1-1, with a possible D match to TRBD1 (6 bases). Germline assignment: CDR1 MGHDK and CDR2 SYGVNS. V lost 7 bases and J lost 4, with 16 bases in between. This CDR3 region has 14 residues. This CDR3 reads CASTLGGMGTEAFF. The CDR3 bases are TGTGCCAGCACCTTAGGGGGGATGGGCACTGAAGCTTTCTTT.

This clone appeared a single time. The gene calls are TRBV2 and TRBJ2-2; D unresolved. This CDR3 comprises 12 residues. Germline V gene lookup returns CDR1 SNHLY and CDR2 FYNNEI. The V gene lost 5 bases and the J gene lost 5 bases, with 6 bases spanning the gap. Written as DNA, the CDR3 is TGTGCCAGCAGTTTCTATACCGGGGAGCTGTTTTTT. This translates into CASSFYTGELFF.

The V and J genes are TRBV11-1 and TRBJ2-3; D is possibly TRBD1 (6 bases). The CDR3 length is 13 residues. Germline lookup yields CDR1 SGHAT and CDR2 FQDESV (reference sequence). V gave up 5 bases and J gave up 4 bases, with 10 bases separating them. CDR3 nucleotides: TGTGCCAGCAGCCAAAACAGGGCAGATACGCAGTATTTT. Encoded protein: CASSQNRADTQYF.

This chain joins TRBV19 and TRBJ2-3; 8 bases are a match to TRBD1. Germline V lookup: CDR1 LNHDA, CDR2 SQIVND (reference sequence). The CDR3 contains 15 residues. V shed 5 bases and J 4 bases; nucleotides not matched to a gene: 8. The CDR3 spells CASSPRTGFSDTQYF. Here the CDR3 DNA reads TGTGCCAGTAGTCCCCGGACAGGGTTTTCAGATACGCAGTATTTT.

The chain uses TRBV6-5 and TRBJ1-6; 10 bases align to TRBD1. V lost 4 bases, J lost 6 bases, and 6 bases stayed unmatched. Germline V gives CDR1 MNHEY, CDR2 SVGAGI. This CDR3 has 16 amino acids. CDR3 DNA sequence: TGTGCCAGCAGTTCCCCCCGGGACAGGGGTAATTCACCCCTCCACTTT. Its protein is CASSSPRDRGNSPLHF.

The chain links TRBV10-3 to TRBJ1-2; D remains ambiguous. This CDR3 has 12 amino acids. Germline V gene lookup returns CDR1 ENHRY and CDR2 SYGVKD. V lost 0 bases and J 10 bases, leaving 9 bases between the germline ends. CDR3 DNA: TGTGCCATCAGTGAGTCGGAAATCCTCTACACCTTC. As protein: CAISESEILYTF.

V and J are TRBV29-1 and TRBJ2-3; 9 bases map to TRBD2. The CDR3 spans 15 residues. V dropped 4 bases and J dropped 3; count of bases not matched to a gene: 8. CDR1 and CDR2 (germline): SQVTM, ANQGSEA. As DNA, the CDR3 is TGCAGCGTTGTGTCGGCGGGAGGGGGAACAGATACGCAGTATTTT. Translating gives CSVVSAGGGTDTQYF.

The rearrangement uses TRBV4-1 and TRBJ1-5; 12 nucleotides agree with TRBD1. With V trimmed by 0 bases and J by 2 bases, 5 bases remained unmatched. CDR3 length: 18 amino acids. Germline V gives CDR1 MGHRA, CDR2 YSYEKL. The CDR3 spells CASSQEGQGASGNQPQHF. CDR3 in DNA: TGCGCCAGCAGCCAAGAGGGACAGGGGGCGAGCGGCAATCAGCCCCAGCATTTT.

This rearrangement joins TRBV7-3 to TRBJ1-6, with 7 bases lining up with TRBD1. This CDR3 has 16 residues. V lost 2 bases to trimming and J lost 6 bases; unmatched junction nucleotides: 7. Germline CDR1 SGHTA, CDR2 FQGTGA. CDR3 sequence: CASSLAPAGGNSPLHF. For the CDR3, the DNA is TGTGCCAGCAGCTTAGCCCCCGCAGGGGGTAATTCACCCCTCCACTTT.

V usage is TRBV28 and J usage is TRBJ2-2; no firm D call. The CDR3 runs to 15 residues. V lost 6 bases and J lost 0, with 11 bases in between. Germline CDR1 reads MDHEN; CDR2 reads SYDVKM. The CDR3 coding sequence is TGTGCCAGCAGACAGTGGCTAGCGAACACCGGGGAGCTGTTTTTT. Amino acids: CASRQWLANTGELFF.

This sequence joins TRBV5-1 and TRBJ2-2, with TRBD1 identical over 11 bases. Germline loops: CDR1 SGHRS, CDR2 YFSETQ. The CDR3 totals 16 residues. Losses at the gene ends were 2 bases for V and 3 bases for J; bases not matched to a gene: 3. In DNA form, the CDR3 reads TGCGCCAGCAGCTTCCTGGGACAGGGGGACACCGGGGAGCTGTTTTTT. This sequence encodes CASSFLGQGDTGELFF.

This clone has only a few counts. The V call is TRBV5-1, the J call TRBJ1-1, with 7 nucleotides matching TRBD1. This CDR3 comprises 17 residues. Trimming at V came to 0 bases and at J to 0 bases, leaving 8 bases not matched to a gene. The germline V gene encodes CDR1 SGHRS and CDR2 YFSETQ. The CDR3 nucleotides read TGCGCCAGCAGCTTGGGAAAGGGGGCTGATATGAACACTGAAGCTTTCTTT. Its translation: CASSLGKGADMNTEAFF.

The chain recombines TRBV29-1 with TRBJ1-1, with D uncertain. Germline V gives CDR1 SQVTM, CDR2 ANQGSEA. V was shortened by 4 bases and J by 1 base, with 7 bases between the two germline ends. The CDR3 spans 12 residues. The CDR3 DNA reads TGCAGCGTTGGGTGGACGAACACTGAAGCTTTCTTT. It codes for CSVGWTNTEAFF.